These 23 T cell receptor beta chains were sequenced from one sample in a study of cytomegalovirus exposure and HLA in healthy donors. Sequenced by immunoSEQ multiplex PCR; TCRdb stores in-frame clones only, minus some. The table has about 250,000 clones, roughly nine tenths seen once. What was sequenced was PBMCs. These receptors were obtained from a man younger than 35 in good health and CMV-seropositive.

This clone was recorded at least ten times. V and J are TRBV5-1 and TRBJ1-5, with TRBD1 matching 9 bases. There are 18 residues in the CDR3. Per germline, CDR1 SGHRS and CDR2 YFSETQ. With V trimmed by 3 bases and J by 0 bases, 10 bases remained unmatched. CDR3 protein: CASSSWDREPHSNQPQHF. The CDR3 nucleotides are TGCGCCAGCAGCTCGTGGGACAGGGAACCCCATAGCAATCAGCCCCAGCATTTT.

The sample holds a few counts of this clone. The chain is built from TRBV14 and TRBJ1-2; the match to TRBD1 covers 9 bases. The V gene end was trimmed by 5 bases and the J gene end by 6 bases; junction bases not matched to a gene: 10. Germline V gene lookup returns CDR1 SGHDN and CDR2 FVKESK. There are 15 residues in the CDR3. CDR3 DNA sequence: TGTGCCAGCAGCACACAGGGGGCTTTTAAAAATGGCTACACCTTC. Its translation: CASSTQGAFKNGYTF.

The CDR3 region is CASSQTLRVTDTQYF. The CDR3 nucleotides are TGCGCCAGCAGCCAAACCCTCAGGGTCACAGATACGCAGTATTTT. The chain combines TRBV5-1 with TRBJ2-3; possible D gene TRBD1, 5 bases. Germline V gene lookup returns CDR1 SGHRS and CDR2 YFSETQ. V shed 4 bases and J shed 2 bases, with 14 bases lying between them. This CDR3 spans 15 amino acids.

The V and J genes are TRBV7-8 and TRBJ1-2; D not resolved. In germline, CDR1 is SGHVS, CDR2 FQNEAQ. CDR3 size: 15 residues. V gave up 5 bases and J gave up 8 bases, with 21 bases separating them. The chain's CDR3 is CASSPGSRAIRGYTF. CDR3 coding DNA: TGTGCCAGCAGCCCGGGGTCAAGGGCAATACGCGGCTACACCTTC.

The chain employs TRBV6-5 and TRBJ2-7; the D gene is possibly TRBD2 (5 bases). The germline CDR1 and CDR2 sequences are MNHEY and SVGAGI. Between the trimmed V and J ends, which lost 2 bases and 4 bases, there was a span of 9 bases. The CDR3 spans 13 residues. Here the CDR3 DNA reads TGTGCCAGCAGTTACCGCGGGTTTTACGAGCAGTACTTC. It specifies CASSYRGFYEQYF.

V is TRBV29-1 and J is TRBJ2-7, with TRBD2 matching 10 bases. The junction had 13 bases not matched to a gene; V was cut back by 6 bases and J by 2 bases. The CDR3 covers 16 residues. Germline V gene sequence: CDR1 SQVTM, CDR2 ANQGSEA. CDR3 region: CSVTGASGRRAYEQYF. In nucleotides, the CDR3 is TGCAGCGTAACCGGGGCTAGCGGGAGAAGAGCCTACGAGCAGTACTTC.

V is TRBV6-1 and J is TRBJ2-3; TRBD2 matches 7 bases. The CDR3 has 15 amino acids. The trim removed 2 bases at V and 4 bases at J, leaving 6 bases unmatched. Germline loops: CDR1 MNHNS, CDR2 SASEGT. The CDR3 DNA reads TGTGCCAGCAGTGAATGGGGAGGGGCCGCAGATACGCAGTATTTT. This gives the protein CASSEWGGAADTQYF.

This rearrangement joins TRBV29-1 to TRBJ2-1; D is ambiguous. CDR1 SQVTM and CDR2 ANQGSEA come from the germline V gene. V lost 5 bases to trimming and J lost 0 bases, with 11 bases between them. There are 14 residues in the CDR3. In nucleotides, the CDR3 is TGCAGCGTTCGCAGCATACTCTCCTACAATGAGCAGTTCTTC. As protein: CSVRSILSYNEQFF.

The chain recombines TRBV4-3 with TRBJ2-1; possible D gene TRBD2, 6 bases. From germline, CDR1 is LGHNA and CDR2 YSLEER. Trimming pared 1 base from V and 4 bases from J, leaving 14 bases between. The CDR3 spans 16 residues. CDR3 DNA: TGCGCCAGCAGCCAAGGGATCCCCGGGGGATACAATGAGCAGTTCTTC. It yields the protein CASSQGIPGGYNEQFF.

This clone has a count of ten or more. V gene TRBV11-2 combines with J gene TRBJ1-1; no reliable D call. Trimming cost V 2 bases and J 0 bases, with 4 bases left between them. This CDR3 spans 13 amino acids. The germline CDR1 and CDR2 sequences are SGHAT and FQNNGV. CDR3 region: CASSLNLNTEAFF. CDR3 bases: TGTGCCAGCAGCTTAAACTTGAACACTGAAGCTTTCTTT.

This clone was seen once. The genes are TRBV30 and TRBJ1-1, with 11 bases fitting TRBD1. The trim removed 2 bases at V and 4 bases at J, leaving 12 bases unmatched. CDR1 and CDR2 from the germline V gene are GTSNPN and SVGIG (reference sequence). The CDR3 loop spans 17 amino acids. The CDR3 protein is CAWSLRTGGIGSTEAFF. The DNA for the CDR3 is TGTGCCTGGAGTCTCCGGACAGGGGGCATTGGGAGCACTGAAGCTTTCTTT.

This clone was picked up a small number of times. The genes are TRBV7-2 and TRBJ1-2, with D unresolved. CDR3 size: 13 residues. V lost 6 bases, J lost 1 base, and 9 bases lay in between. Germline lookup yields CDR1 SGHTA and CDR2 FQGNSA. The CDR3 nucleotides read TGTGCCAGCAGTTCGACTGTTAACTATGGCTACACCTTC. It encodes CASSSTVNYGYTF.

V and J are TRBV2 and TRBJ2-3; the match to TRBD1 covers 7 bases. V lost 5 bases to trimming and J lost 0 bases; unmatched junction nucleotides: 5. CDR3 length: 15 amino acids. Germline loops: CDR1 SNHLY, CDR2 FYNNEI. CDR3 sequence (DNA): TGTGCCAGCAGTTTTACAGGGGCTAGCACAGATACGCAGTATTTT. Its protein is CASSFTGASTDTQYF.

This clone came up a few times. The chain employs TRBV4-2 and TRBJ1-1, with a possible D match to TRBD1 (5 bases). Germline-derived CDR1 and CDR2 are LGHNA and YNFKEQ. The CDR3 loop spans 16 amino acids. Trimming cost V 7 bases and J 4 bases, with 22 bases left between them. CDR3 sequence reads: CASITQEGNGGTEAFF. Here the CDR3 DNA reads TGTGCCAGCATCACACAAGAGGGGAATGGAGGCACTGAAGCTTTCTTT.

The chain joins TRBV7-2 to TRBJ2-7, with 8 bases identical to TRBD2. The CDR3 length is 15 residues. J was trimmed by 3 bases and V by 4 bases; bases with no gene match: 8. Germline CDR1 SGHTA, CDR2 FQGNSA. Here the CDR3 reads CASSSPGLGIYEQYF. The CDR3 coding sequence is TGTGCCAGCAGCTCTCCGGGACTAGGAATCTACGAGCAGTACTTC.

V and J are TRBV25-1 and TRBJ2-5; 7 bases are shared with TRBD2. The trim removed 1 base at V and 7 bases at J, leaving 12 bases unmatched. There are 16 residues in the CDR3. The germline CDR1 and CDR2 sequences are MGHDK and SYGVNS. The CDR3 spells CASSESGGGALATQYF. For the CDR3, the DNA is TGTGCCAGCAGTGAATCGGGGGGAGGCGCTCTGGCGACCCAGTACTTC.

The genes are TRBV6-5 and TRBJ1-2; unclear D gene. The germline V gene encodes CDR1 MNHEY and CDR2 SVGAGI. The V end lost 5 bases, the J end lost 4 bases, and 11 bases lay between the germline ends. This CDR3 has 13 amino acids. The CDR3 here is CASSPDGLYGYTF. The CDR3 DNA reads TGTGCCAGCAGTCCGGACGGTCTCTATGGCTACACCTTC.

This chain links TRBV5-1 with TRBJ2-5, with 11 bases aligning to TRBD2. The CDR3 spans 15 residues. Germline trimming cut 1 base from V and 1 base from J; bases unmatched to any gene: 0. CDR1 and CDR2 from the germline V gene are SGHRS and YFSETQ. CDR3 DNA sequence: TGCGCCAGCAGCTTGACTAGCGGGAGCCAAGAGACCCAGTACTTC. This codes for CASSLTSGSQETQYF.

CDR3: CASRIGGEAYGYTF. In DNA form, the CDR3 reads TGTGCCAGTAGGATCGGGGGGGAAGCCTATGGCTACACCTTC. The gene calls are TRBV19 and TRBJ1-2, with TRBD1 as a possible D gene (5 bases). The V gene lost 6 bases and the J gene lost 4 bases, with 15 bases spanning the gap. This CDR3 spans 14 amino acids. CDR1 is LNHDA and CDR2 is SQIVND in the germline V gene (reference sequence).

The CDR3 is CASSLYRVTYNEQFF. In DNA, the CDR3 is TGTGCCAGCAGTTTATACAGGGTCACCTACAATGAGCAGTTCTTC. V gene TRBV27 combines with J gene TRBJ2-1; maybe TRBD1 (6 bases). With 1 base removed from V and 2 bases from J, the gap between germline ends came to 9 bases. CDR1 and CDR2 from the germline V gene are MNHEY and SMNVEV (reference sequence). The CDR3 spans 15 residues.

This rearrangement joins TRBV4-1 to TRBJ2-7, with TRBD1 matching over 9 bases. The CDR3 consists of 14 residues. Trimming at V came to 2 bases and at J to 4 bases, leaving 3 bases not matched to a gene. Germline-derived CDR1 and CDR2 are MGHRA and YSYEKL. The DNA for the CDR3 is TGCGCCAGCAGCCAAAACGACAGGGGGTACGAGCAGTACTTC. This gives the protein CASSQNDRGYEQYF.

This sequence joins TRBV5-4 and TRBJ2-1; 11 positions match TRBD1. V dropped 4 bases and J dropped 4; count of bases not matched to a gene: 7. CDR1 is SGHNT and CDR2 is YYREEE in the germline V gene (reference sequence). The CDR3 runs 16 residues. The CDR3 DNA sequence: TGTGCCAGCAGCCCGAGGACAGGGGGCGCTTACAATGAGCAGTTCTTC. Amino acids: CASSPRTGGAYNEQFF.

The V gene is TRBV27, the J gene TRBJ2-1; TRBD1 matches 8 bases. Trimming cost V 5 bases and J 11 bases; bases outside gene matches: 5. The CDR3 has 12 amino acids. Germline V gene lookup returns CDR1 MNHEY and CDR2 SMNVEV (reference sequence). The CDR3 nucleotides are TGTGCCAGCAGTGGGGGACAGGTGAAGCAGTTCTTC. Translation: CASSGGQVKQFF.